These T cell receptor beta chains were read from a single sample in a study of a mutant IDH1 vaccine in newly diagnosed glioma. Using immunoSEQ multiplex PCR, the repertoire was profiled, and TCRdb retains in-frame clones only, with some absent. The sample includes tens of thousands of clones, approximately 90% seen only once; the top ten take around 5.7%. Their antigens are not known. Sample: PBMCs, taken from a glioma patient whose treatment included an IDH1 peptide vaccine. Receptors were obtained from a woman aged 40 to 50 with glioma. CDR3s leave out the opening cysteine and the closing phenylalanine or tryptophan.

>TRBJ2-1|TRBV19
ASSIRTGRLQENEQF
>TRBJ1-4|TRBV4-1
ASSQRDRASEKLF
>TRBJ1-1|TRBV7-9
ASSLALDGRTEAF
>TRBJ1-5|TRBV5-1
ASSLGQGQPQH
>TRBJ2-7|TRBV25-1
ASSSGGYEQY
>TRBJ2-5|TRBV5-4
ASCSAGLAGLQETQY
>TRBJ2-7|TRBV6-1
ASTHNPTGVQY
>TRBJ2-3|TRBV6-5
ASTLGEGGTDTQY
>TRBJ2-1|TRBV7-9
ASAPPRPGEQF
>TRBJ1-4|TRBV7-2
ASSLPGSADEKLF
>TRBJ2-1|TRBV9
ASTRSGRVNEQF
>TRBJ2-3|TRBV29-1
SVVVLAGSTDTQY
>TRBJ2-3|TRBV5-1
ASSLFAPTDVADTQY
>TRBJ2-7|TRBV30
AWSVIAGVGYEQY
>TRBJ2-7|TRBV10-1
ASSDPQTDEQY
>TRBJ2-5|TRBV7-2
ASSLVLAGGYQETQY
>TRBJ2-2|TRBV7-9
ASSLGGAGELF
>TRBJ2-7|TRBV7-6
ASSPQLAGGPGEQY
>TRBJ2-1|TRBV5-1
ASSLTGQGAPNEQF
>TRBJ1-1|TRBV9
ASSVSPNTEAF
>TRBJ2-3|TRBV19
ASSIVGSTDTQY
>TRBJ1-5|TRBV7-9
ASSLEGTLNQPQH
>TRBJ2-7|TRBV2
ASSGDGDEQY
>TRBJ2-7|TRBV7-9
ASSPETTGDEQY
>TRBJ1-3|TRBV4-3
ASSQARGFLSPLNTIY
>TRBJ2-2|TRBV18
ASSPPMQGGTGELF
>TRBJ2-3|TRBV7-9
ASSLGTDTQY
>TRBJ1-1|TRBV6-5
ASSYILRDRNTEAF
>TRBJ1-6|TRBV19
ASSPSSGRDSPLH
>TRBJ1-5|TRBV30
AWSLSGGRRNQPQH
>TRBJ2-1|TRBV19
ASSILLAGKENEQF
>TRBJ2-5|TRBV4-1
ASSQVTLQETQY